The 9 T cell receptor beta chains below were found in one sample sequenced in a study of blood T cells in healthy people across ages. PCR was performed a second time for about 7 to 11 cycles using a sample-barcoded 5' primer and a J-beta primer mix. TCRdb reprocessed the 5' RACE reads with MiXCR, giving one entry per CDR3 protein. The sample contains about 800,000 distinct CDR3 sequences, 46% of which appear only once. Material: blood. The receptors here all came from a man at least 80 years old in good health.

The chain uses TRBV4-3 and TRBJ2-1; TRBD2 might be the D (7 bases). Trimming cost V 0 bases and J 1 base, with 16 bases left between them. Looked up from germline, CDR1 is LGHNA and CDR2 is YSLEER. CDR3 size: 18 residues. CDR3 region: CASSQDGGGGSSYNEQFF. CDR3 nucleotides: TGCGCCAGCAGCCAAGATGGGGGCGGCGGGAGTTCCTACAATGAGCAGTTCTTC.

V is TRBV5-1 and J is TRBJ2-4; 8 nucleotides match TRBD1. The germline V gene has CDR1 SGHRS and CDR2 YFSETQ. J gave up 8 bases and V 6 bases, and 7 bases lay outside the gene matches. This CDR3 spans 13 amino acids. The CDR3: CASKDRAGHIQYF. DNA for the CDR3: TGCGCCAGCAAGGACAGGGCGGGTCACATTCAGTACTTC. Based on the CDR3 plus reference TRBV5-1 and TRBJ2-4, the full variable domain is KAGVTQTPRYLIKTRGQQVTLSCSPISGHRSVSWYQQTPGQGLQFLFEYFSETQRNKGNFPGRFSGRQFSNSRSEMNVSTLELGDSALYLCASKDRAGHIQYFGAGTRLSVL.

This clonotype was counted between two and nine times. The chain has TRBV9 and TRBJ2-3; 7 bases map to TRBD2. Germline V CDR1 and CDR2: SGDLS, YYNGEE. V shed 1 base, J shed 4 bases, and the junction held 9 bases outside the gene matches. The CDR3 covers 16 residues. The CDR3 nucleotides are TGTGCCAGCAGCGTAAGAGGGGCGGGGGTTTCAGATACGCAGTATTTT. This codes for CASSVRGAGVSDTQYF.

This clonotype was seen a handful of times. The chain couples TRBV11-3 to TRBJ2-7, with 8 bases that match TRBD1. Matching the DNA end better, TRBJ2-5 makes the J call doubtful. CDR3 length equals 14 residues. Germline loops: CDR1 SGHNT, CDR2 YENEEA. DNA of the CDR3: TGTGCCAGCAGCTTACTGGGACAGGACGGGACCCAGTACTTC. Residues: CASSLLGQDGTQYF.

This clonotype was detected a few times. The gene calls are TRBV20-1 and TRBJ2-4; 8 bases map to TRBD2. The J call may be incorrect, as the DNA end agrees better with TRBJ2-7. Per the germline V gene, CDR1 is DFQATT and CDR2 is SNEGSKA (reference sequence). The CDR3 runs to 15 residues. CDR3 region: CSVSSEAGVDSEQYF. The CDR3 bases are TGCAGTGTCTCCTCGGAAGCGGGAGTCGATAGCGAGCAGTACTTC.

V usage is TRBV6-6 and J usage is TRBJ2-3; TRBD2 agrees at 7 bases. The CDR3 sequence is 14 residues long. V was clipped by 7 bases and J by 4 bases; unmatched bases: 8. Looked up from germline, CDR1 is MNHNY and CDR2 is SVGAGI (reference sequence). CDR3 residues: CASTPSTSADTQYF. The CDR3 DNA reads TGTGCCAGCACCCCCTCAACTAGCGCAGATACGCAGTATTTT.

The rearrangement uses TRBV29-1 and TRBJ2-5, with D perhaps being TRBD1 or TRBD2 (5 bases each). V was cut by 4 bases and J by 7 bases, with 16 bases left in between. From germline, CDR1 is SQVTM and CDR2 ANQGSEA. This CDR3 comprises 13 residues. CDR3 sequence reads: CSVGGSLGGTQYF. CDR3 nucleotide sequence: TGCAGCGTTGGGGGGTCCCTTGGGGGGACCCAGTACTTC.

This clonotype was observed a handful of times. CDR3 region: CSASAGESTDTQYF. The CDR3 DNA reads as TGCAGCGCATCAGCGGGGGAGTCGACAGATACGCAGTATTTT. The chain employs TRBV29-1 and TRBJ2-3; 8 nucleotides align to TRBD2. Trimming took 7 bases from V and 3 from J; bases not matched to a gene: 9. The CDR3 is 14 amino acids. The germline V gene has CDR1 SQVTM and CDR2 ANQGSEA.

The chain employs TRBV7-9 and TRBJ1-2, with D hard to call. Germline CDR1 SEHNR, CDR2 FQNEAQ (reference sequence). The V end lost 1 base, the J end lost 8 bases, and 11 bases lay between the germline ends. There are 13 residues in the CDR3. Written as DNA, the CDR3 is TGTGCCAGCAGCTTAGAAGAGGTTGGGGGCTACACCTTC. The encoded protein is CASSLEEVGGYTF.